This T cell receptor beta chain stems from a study of T-cell reconstitution after alpha-beta-depleted transplantation in children. This clonotype was seen more than once but under ten times. A TCRbeta library incorporating unique molecular identifiers was prepared. TCRdb analysed the PCR reads with MiXCR anew, one entry per CDR3 protein. The table lists about 500,000 distinct CDR3 sequences, about 33% of them singletons. Germline V gene lookup returns CDR1 MDHEN and CDR2 SYDVKM. Losses at the gene ends were 5 bases for V and 3 bases for J; bases not matched to a gene: 8. The CDR3 has 15 residues. The chain joins TRBV28 to TRBJ2-3, with 7 bases matching TRBD1. The sequence came from a human donor who donated a stem cell graft to a child with aplastic anemia. Sequencing was performed on PBMCs from the stem cell graft donor, taken from the stem cell graft. This CDR3 reads CASSAGPQGTDTQYF. The CDR3 DNA reads as TGTGCCAGCAGTGCAGGGCCACAGGGGACAGATACGCAGTATTTT.